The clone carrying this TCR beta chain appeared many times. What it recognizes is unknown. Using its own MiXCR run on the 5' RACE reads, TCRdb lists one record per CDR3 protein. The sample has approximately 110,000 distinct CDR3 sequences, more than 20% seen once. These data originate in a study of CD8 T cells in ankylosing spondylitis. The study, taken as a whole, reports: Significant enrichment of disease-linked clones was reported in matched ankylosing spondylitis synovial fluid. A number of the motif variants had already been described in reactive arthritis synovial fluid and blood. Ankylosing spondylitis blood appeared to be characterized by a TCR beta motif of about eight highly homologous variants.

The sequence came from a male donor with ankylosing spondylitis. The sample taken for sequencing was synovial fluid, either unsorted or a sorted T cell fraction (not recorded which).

The CDR3 here is CSAEPGLGLLEQFF. CDR3 nucleotides: TGCAGTGCTGAACCGGGACTAGGCCTGCTTGAGCAGTTCTTC. J is TRBJ2-1 and V is TRBV20-1; 8 bases are a match to TRBD2. CDR3 size: 14 residues. Per the germline V gene, CDR1 is DFQATT and CDR2 is SNEGSKA (reference sequence). V dropped 5 bases and J dropped 9; count of bases not matched to a gene: 12.